Listed below are T cell receptor beta chains from one sample, sequenced in a study of cytomegalovirus exposure and HLA in healthy donors. Data came from immunoSEQ multiplex PCR; TCRdb stores just in-frame clones and leaves some out. The repertoire holds over 75,000 clones, with about three quarters as singletons. The sequenced sample was PBMCs. These receptors came from a man between 40 and 49 years old in good health and CMV-seropositive. The CDR3 runs from the conserved cysteine through the conserved F or W. D genes are given only for firm matches. Rows may omit the clone size; those that give it use once, few, many or a size class.

-	TRBV5-1	-	TRBJ1-4	TGCGCCAGCAGCTTGGGACAGCCTAATGAAAAACTGTTTTTT	CASSLGQPNEKLFF
-	TRBV10-1	-	TRBJ2-7	TGCGCCAGCGGTTCCGCTCGGTCCTACGAGCAGTACTTC	CASGSARSYEQYF
-	TRBV5-1	TRBD1	TRBJ1-2	TGCGCCAGCAGCGTCTCGGGACAGGGAGGTCCTGGGCGATATGGCTACACCTTC	CASSVSGQGGPGRYGYTF
-	TRBV5-1	TRBD1	TRBJ2-6	TGCGCCAGCAGCTCTGGACAGGGGGCATCTGGGGCCAACGTCCTGACTTTC	CASSSGQGASGANVLTF
-	TRBV6-1	-	TRBJ2-7	TGTGCCAGCAGTGGACAGACTAGCTCCTACGAGCAGTACTTC	CASSGQTSSYEQYF
-	TRBV5-5	-	TRBJ2-1	TGTGCCAGCAGCTCGGAGTCGGCGATGCTCGCCTACAATGAGCAGTTCTTC	CASSSESAMLAYNEQFF
-	TRBV7-2	TRBD2	TRBJ2-4	TGTGCCAGCAGCTTGGGGACTAGCGGGTTCTTCTTC	CASSLGTSGFFF
few	TRBV19	TRBD2	TRBJ2-5	TGTGCCAGTAGTATTCCGGGACTAAAAGAGACCCAGTACTTC	CASSIPGLKETQYF
-	TRBV6-1	-	TRBJ1-6	TGTGCCAGCAGTGAAGTTCTGTATAATTCACCCCTCCACTTT	CASSEVLYNSPLHF
-	TRBV9	-	TRBJ2-5	TGTGCCAGCAGCCCTCAGTTTGGGTGGAGGGAGACCCAGTACTTC	CASSPQFGWRETQYF
few	TRBV27	-	TRBJ2-2	TGTGCCAGCAGCCTAGGGACACGAGGGATCGGGGAGCTGTTTTTT	CASSLGTRGIGELFF
-	TRBV19	TRBD2	TRBJ2-5	TGTGCCAGTAGTGGACCGGGACTAGCGGGGGTAGAGACCCAGTACTTC	CASSGPGLAGVETQYF
-	TRBV28	-	TRBJ2-2	TGTGCCAGCACCTTTAGCCAGCACACCGGGGAGCTGTTTTTT	CASTFSQHTGELFF
once	TRBV7-9	-	TRBJ2-1	TGTGCCAGCAGTAGGAGCAGGGATGAGCAGTTCTTC	CASSRSRDEQFF
-	TRBV5-4	TRBD2	TRBJ2-3	TGTGCCAGCAGACGTAATAGCGGGGCCCAAACAGATACGCAGTATTTT	CASRRNSGAQTDTQYF
few	TRBV6-4	TRBD2	TRBJ2-4	TGTGCCAGCAGTGATCAAGCGGGGGGAGCCAAAAACATTCAGTACTTC	CASSDQAGGAKNIQYF